The T cell receptor beta chain under discussion was sequenced for a study of T-cell memory formation after mild COVID-19. About the study: Clusters were largely donor specific. Study outcomes and limitations: Most CD4+ clones that shrank were in CM and EM, while CD8+ ones turned up in EMRA. Researchers found some responding clones in pre-infection memory, a sign that cross-reactive memory joined.

Remarks on this clonotype: Its antigen is unidentified.

5'RACE primed from the constant segment yielded TCR alpha and TCR beta cDNA libraries bearing sample barcodes and UMIs. TCRdb processed the 5' RACE reads anew with MiXCR; each CDR3 protein has one entry. This table has about 49,000 distinct CDR3 sequences, under 7.5% appearing once. The germline V gene has CDR1 SGDLS and CDR2 YYNGEE. Trimming cost V 3 bases and J 4 bases, with 16 bases left between them. This CDR3 region has 16 residues. The specimen sequenced was PBMCs or a T cell subset sorted from them (not recorded which). This receptor was identified in a man younger than 30 who had mild COVID-19 (a few samples of this study predate the infection). Cell type and time point are not known. The V and J genes are TRBV9 and TRBJ2-2, with D possibly being TRBD1 or TRBD2 (7 bases each). CDR3 residues: CASSEQGGVITGELFF. Written as DNA, the CDR3 is TGTGCCAGCAGCGAGCAGGGGGGGGTAATCACCGGGGAGCTGTTTTTT.